This entry is about one TCR beta chain. Its antigen is unidentified. Some clones are missing from TCRdb's copy, which holds only in-frame ones; the method was immunoSEQ multiplex PCR. The top ten clones hold over 3.5% of a sample with roughly 40,000 clones, 85% to 95% of them seen once. Germline CDR1 SGHNT, CDR2 YYREEE (reference sequence). Trimming shortened V by 5 bases and J by 1 base, and 13 bases separated the two germline ends. The CDR3 consists of 14 residues. This entry belongs to a study of a mutant IDH1 vaccine in newly diagnosed glioma. The sample's time point: week 23, last vaccination. Every single dose of the vaccine, 300 ug of mutant IDH1 20-mer peptide, came with topical imiquimod.

This sequence joins TRBV5-4 and TRBJ2-7, with D possibly being TRBD1 (6 bases). The sequenced sample was PBMCs, obtained from a glioma patient whose treatment included an IDH1 peptide vaccine. The source is a man aged 50 or older with glioma. The CDR3 region is CASRSQGDSYEQYF. CDR3 DNA: TGTGCCAGCAGATCACAGGGCGATTCCTACGAGCAGTACTTC.